The 22 T cell receptor beta chains below all came from one sample that was sequenced in a study of T cell responses to AZD1222 COVID-19 vaccine. The repertoire was sequenced with immunoSEQ multiplex PCR; TCRdb's copy has only in-frame clones and lacks some. The table records over 95,000 clones, approximately 89% of them present only once. The sequencing used peripheral blood, collected 28 days after the second AZD1222 dose. These receptors all come from an adult who received the AZD1222 COVID-19 vaccine.

The chain links TRBV11-2 to TRBJ2-2; maybe TRBD1 (6 bases). Trimming took off 5 bases at V and 4 bases at J, with 14 bases between the two ends. Germline V gene lookup returns CDR1 SGHAT and CDR2 FQNNGV. CDR3 length: 15 amino acids. The CDR3 bases are TGTGCCAGCAGCCACGGACAGAAACTCACCGGGGAGCTGTTTTTT. This codes for CASSHGQKLTGELFF.

The chain links TRBV6-5 to TRBJ2-5; D call uncertain. Trimming pared 0 bases from V and 0 bases from J, leaving 8 bases between. The CDR3 is made up of 15 amino acids. The V gene's germline CDR1 is MNHEY and CDR2 SVGAGI. The CDR3 region is CASSYSRPDQETQYF. For the CDR3, the DNA is TGTGCCAGCAGTTACTCGCGCCCGGACCAAGAGACCCAGTACTTC.

This chain uses TRBV21-1 with TRBJ2-1; the listed D gene, TRBD2, was not tested against the DNA. TRBV21-1 counts as a pseudogene. The CDR3 totals 16 residues. Here the CDR3 DNA reads TGTGCCAGCAGCAAAGGGAAGCGGGAGTGCGGTAATGAGCAGTTCTTC. As protein: CASSKGKRECGNEQFF.

CDR3 DNA sequence: TGTGCCAGCAGCTTAGGCAGAAATGAAAAACTGTTTTTT. Translation gives CASSLGRNEKLFF. This chain uses TRBV11-2 with TRBJ1-4, with D unresolved. The CDR3 runs 13 residues. V lost 1 base and J lost 5, with 5 bases in between. Germline V CDR1 and CDR2: SGHAT, FQNNGV.

The V gene is TRBV29-1, the J gene TRBJ1-1, with unresolved D. Looked up from germline, CDR1 is SQVTM and CDR2 is ANQGSEA. Trimming removed 3 bases from V and 1 base from J, with 9 bases in between. The CDR3 runs to 13 residues. The CDR3 bases are TGCAGCGTTGATACGCCCCGGAACACTGAAGCTTTCTTT. Its protein product is CSVDTPRNTEAFF. The variable domain in full, with the rest retrieved from reference TRBV29-1 and TRBJ1-1, is SAVISQKPSRDICQRGTSLTIQCQVDSQVTMMFWYRQQPGQSLTLIATANQGSEATYESGFVIDKFPISRPNLTFSTLTVSNMSPEDSSIYLCSVDTPRNTEAFFGQGTRLTVV.

The rearrangement links TRBV2 to TRBJ2-3; a possible D gene is TRBD1 (5 bases). CDR3 size: 13 residues. Trimming removed 10 bases at V and 2 bases at J, with 13 bases between. Looked up from germline, CDR1 is SNHLY and CDR2 is FYNNEI. The CDR3 sequence: CANSRDYTDTQYF. CDR3 nucleotide sequence: TGTGCCAACTCCAGGGATTACACAGATACGCAGTATTTT. The whole variable domain, remainder taken from reference TRBV2 and TRBJ2-3, is EPEVTQTPSHQVTQMGQEVILRCVPISNHLYFYWYRQILGQKVEFLVSFYNNEISEKSEIFDDQFSVERPDGSNFTLKIRSTKLEDSAMYFCANSRDYTDTQYFGPGTRLTVL.

About this clone: The identical CDR3 is also encoded by other nucleotide sequences in the sample. This chain connects TRBV7-9 to TRBJ2-1; TRBD1 matches at 8 bases. The CDR3 totals 14 residues. The germline CDR1 and CDR2 sequences are SEHNR and FQNEAQ (reference sequence). V gave up 1 base and J gave up 4 bases; unmatched junction bases: 0. The CDR3, as DNA: TGTGCCAGCAGCTTAGGACAGGGGTACAATGAGCAGTTCTTC. This codes for CASSLGQGYNEQFF. Full variable domain (missing parts from reference TRBV7-9 and TRBJ2-1): DTGVSQNPRHKITKRGQNVTFRCDPISEHNRLYWYRQTLGQGPEFLTYFQNEAQLEKSRLLSDRFSAERPKGSFSTLEIQRTEQGDSAMYLCASSLGQGYNEQFFGPGTRLTVL.

The chain couples TRBV6-5 to TRBJ1-6; possible D gene TRBD1, 5 bases. The V end lost 0 bases, the J end lost 7 bases, and 13 bases lay between the germline ends. CDR3 length: 16 residues. Germline CDR1 MNHEY, CDR2 SVGAGI. The CDR3 is CASSYSFRDANSPLHF. Here the CDR3 DNA reads TGTGCCAGCAGTTACTCGTTTCGGGACGCGAATTCACCCCTCCACTTT.

This chain connects TRBV5-6 to TRBJ1-2; D not certain. Germline values: CDR1 SGHDT, CDR2 YYEEEE. This CDR3 is 15 amino acids long. V shed 1 base and J shed 4 bases, with 14 bases lying between them. CDR3: CASSLPGVRGYGYTF. For the CDR3, the DNA is TGTGCCAGCAGCTTGCCCGGGGTGAGAGGCTATGGCTACACCTTC.

In its sample, this clone was seen once. This sequence joins TRBV2 and TRBJ2-1, with 8 bases lining up with TRBD2. Germline CDR1 reads SNHLY; CDR2 reads FYNNEI. With 4 bases clipped from V and 15 bases from J, the junction kept 17 bases outside the gene matches. The length of the CDR3 is 15 residues. The CDR3 DNA reads TGTGCCAGCAGTGGCCGACTTGCCGAGCGGGAGAGCGCGTTCTTC. It translates to CASSGRLAERESAFF.

The CDR3 nucleotides are TGCGCCAGCGGCCGGGCCTCAACTAATGAAAAACTGTTTTTT. Encoded protein: CASGRASTNEKLFF. V gene TRBV5-1 combines with J gene TRBJ1-4; no firm D call. The CDR3 loop spans 14 amino acids. The germline V gene encodes CDR1 SGHRS and CDR2 YFSETQ. The V end was cut by 7 bases, the J end by 0 bases, with 10 bases between.

This chain links TRBV29-1 with TRBJ1-1; D ambiguous. The CDR3 has 14 residues. Germline CDR1 reads SQVTM; CDR2 reads ANQGSEA. V gave up 5 bases and J gave up 0 bases, with 13 bases separating them. The CDR3 DNA reads as TGCAGCGTTAGCAGAACCATTATGAACACTGAAGCTTTCTTT. Residues: CSVSRTIMNTEAFF.

The V and J genes are TRBV5-4 and TRBJ2-3; the D gene is possibly TRBD2 (6 bases). Germline V gene sequence: CDR1 SGHNT, CDR2 YYREEE (reference sequence). The CDR3 sequence is 15 residues long. Trimming took 4 bases from V and 2 from J, leaving 14 bases between them. The CDR3 nucleotides read TGTGCCAGCAGCACGGACTACCTTTCCACAGATACGCAGTATTTT. Protein product: CASSTDYLSTDTQYF.

The rearrangement links TRBV7-9 to TRBJ2-1, with a weak D call TRBD1 (6 bases). V gave up 1 base and J gave up 3 bases, with 10 bases separating them. The CDR3 spans 15 residues. The germline V gene encodes CDR1 SEHNR and CDR2 FQNEAQ (reference sequence). In DNA form, the CDR3 reads TGTGCCAGCAGCTTAGGACAGGCCGACTACAATGAGCAGTTCTTC. Protein product: CASSLGQADYNEQFF.

V usage is TRBV7-3 and J usage is TRBJ2-2, with TRBD1 identical over 10 bases. Unmatched junction bases numbered 6, after V lost 4 bases and J lost 7 bases. Germline V gene data show CDR1 as SGHTA and CDR2 as FQGTGA. CDR3 length equals 15 residues. The CDR3 DNA reads TGTGCCAGCAGCTCGACAGGGGGCGCGGTCGGGGAGCTGTTTTTT. Translating gives CASSSTGGAVGELFF.

This sequence joins TRBV11-2 and TRBJ1-6, with a tentative D call TRBD1 (5 bases). The germline V gene has CDR1 SGHAT and CDR2 FQNNGV. The CDR3 length is 13 residues. V dropped 6 bases and J dropped 8 bases, with 11 bases sitting between them. The DNA of the CDR3 is TGTGCCAGCAGGGGGGTAAATGATTCACCCCTCCACTTT. This sequence encodes CASRGVNDSPLHF.

The J gene is TRBJ2-1, the V gene TRBV10-1, with D perhaps matching TRBD2 (5 bases). Trimming removed 6 bases from V and 9 bases from J, with 30 bases in between. Germline loops: CDR1 WNHNN, CDR2 SYGVQD (reference sequence). The CDR3 consists of 18 residues. Written as DNA, the CDR3 is TGCGCCAGCAGCCAAGCGAGGTTGGACTCCACTAATGTTCTTGAGCAGTTCTTC. The encoded protein is CASSQARLDSTNVLEQFF.

This chain joins TRBV11-2 and TRBJ1-3, with D tentatively TRBD1 (5 bases). The V end lost 1 base, the J end lost 6 bases, and 16 bases lay between the germline ends. CDR3 length: 16 amino acids. Germline values: CDR1 SGHAT, CDR2 FQNNGV. CDR3 sequence: CASSLGPRGRENTIYF. The CDR3 DNA reads TGTGCCAGCAGCTTAGGCCCCCGGGGACGCGAAAACACCATATATTTT.

The gene calls are TRBV5-1 and TRBJ2-2, with 10 bases lining up with TRBD1. Germline V gene lookup returns CDR1 SGHRS and CDR2 YFSETQ. The V gene end was trimmed by 6 bases and the J gene end by 6 bases; junction bases not matched to a gene: 2. The CDR3 sequence is 13 residues long. CDR3 protein: CASTGQGAGELFF. DNA for the CDR3: TGCGCCAGCACCGGACAGGGGGCCGGGGAGCTGTTTTTT.

This clone has just a few counts. Distinct nucleotide sequences in the sample also encode this CDR3. This sequence joins TRBV9 and TRBJ2-1; 7 bases are shared with TRBD2. The ends lost 3 bases at V and 0 bases at J; junction bases unmatched: 3. Per germline, CDR1 SGDLS and CDR2 YYNGEE. This CDR3 spans 15 amino acids. The CDR3, as DNA: TGTGCCAGCAGCGCTAGCGGAAGCTCCTACAATGAGCAGTTCTTC. Its protein is CASSASGSSYNEQFF.

The chain has TRBV18 and TRBJ1-3; D remains unclear. Trimming took 3 bases from V and 0 from J, leaving 3 bases between them. The CDR3 runs to 13 residues. Germline V gene lookup returns CDR1 KGHSH and CDR2 LQKENI. The CDR3, as DNA: TGTGCCAGCTCACCGCGCTCTGGAAACACCATATATTTT. Amino acid sequence: CASSPRSGNTIYF.

CDR3 coding DNA: TGTGCCAGCAGCGGCCGGGACAGGGGGCGAGGGACCGGGGAGCTGTTTTTT. The encoded protein is CASSGRDRGRGTGELFF. The chain uses TRBV3-1 (or the pseudogene TRBV3-2) and TRBJ2-2, with TRBD1 matching over 12 bases. From germline, CDR1 is LGHDT and CDR2 YNNKEL (reference sequence). This CDR3 has 17 amino acids. With 5 bases clipped from V and 5 bases from J, the junction kept 9 bases outside the gene matches.